The T cell receptor beta chain described here comes from a study of beta chain features in type 1 diabetes. Points on this clone: Its antigen remains unidentified.

Findings and caveats of the study: Among patients with Type 1 diabetes, TCRB CDR3s were moderately but significantly shorter in every one of the four CD4+ subsets.

As every portion of the isolated RNA was reverse transcribed, the sequencing read expressed TCRB transcripts. Libraries were prepared by immunoSEQ multiplex PCR; TCRdb keeps only in-frame clonotypes and omits some of them. The profile shows about 120,000 clones, roughly 17% of them singletons. The CDR3 covers 15 residues. The germline CDR1 and CDR2 sequences are MDHEN and SYDVKM. V lost 5 bases to trimming and J lost 5 bases; unmatched junction nucleotides: 5. This chain links TRBV28 with TRBJ2-1, with 11 bases identical to TRBD1. This clonotype originated in a man between 25 and 39 years old with type 1 diabetes. The source material was central memory CD4+ T cells from blood. The CDR3 is CASSAPGQGDNEQFF. The CDR3 region has the DNA TGTGCCAGCAGTGCCCCGGGACAGGGGGACAATGAGCAGTTCTTC.